These 11 T cell receptor beta chains were sequenced from one sample in a study of blood T cells in healthy people across ages. The second PCR ran roughly 6 to 11 cycles with a sample-barcoded 5' primer and J-beta primers. One entry per CDR3 protein results from TCRdb running MiXCR on the 5' RACE reads. The sample includes hundreds of thousands of distinct CDR3 sequences, about 30% of them seen just once. What was sequenced was blood. These receptors were collected from a woman aged 80 or older in good health.

This clonotype showed up many times. The chain recombines TRBV30 with TRBJ2-7, with D tentatively TRBD1 (5 bases). Germline CDR1 and CDR2: GTSNPN and SVGIG (reference sequence). The germline V and J ends were trimmed by 2 bases and 3 bases, with 8 bases remaining between them. The CDR3 totals 12 residues. DNA of the CDR3: TGTGCCTGGAGTTTTACAGGCTACGAGCAGTACTTC. Translated: CAWSFTGYEQYF.

This clonotype was detected ten times or more. This rearrangement joins TRBV4-2 to TRBJ2-5; 9 positions agree with TRBD2. The CDR3 has 19 residues. Trimming cost V 5 bases and J 6 bases; bases outside gene matches: 22. Germline V gives CDR1 LGHNA, CDR2 YNFKEQ. This chain's CDR3 is CASSSLGGGGGAESKTQYF. The CDR3 DNA reads as TGTGCCAGCAGCTCCCTGGGAGGGGGCGGGGGGGCCGAATCGAAGACCCAGTACTTC.

The J gene is TRBJ2-3, the V gene TRBV5-1; D is undetermined. V lost 0 bases to trimming and J lost 0 bases, with 11 bases between them. The germline V gene encodes CDR1 SGHRS and CDR2 YFSETQ. The CDR3 sequence is 16 residues long. In DNA form, the CDR3 reads TGCGCCAGCAGCTTGGATTCAGGAACCAGCACAGATACGCAGTATTTT. Its translation: CASSLDSGTSTDTQYF.

Notes on this clonotype: With a much larger clone just one base away, this may be a read error. The V and J genes are TRBV29-1 and TRBJ1-2; possible D gene TRBD1, 6 bases. The length of the CDR3 is 15 residues. The germline V and J ends were trimmed by 1 base and 8 bases, with 20 bases remaining between them. Looked up from germline, CDR1 is SQVTM and CDR2 is ANQGSEA. CDR3 nucleotides: TGCAGCGTTGAAGGCAGGGGAGGGTCTAATAGGGGCTACACCTTC. It translates to CSVEGRGGSNRGYTF.

With respect to this clonotype: One base away lies a much larger clone, so this may be a sequencing read error. J is TRBJ2-1 and V is TRBV29-1; no definite D call. Germline lookup yields CDR1 SQVTM and CDR2 ANQGSEA. CDR3 length: 14 amino acids. V lost 3 bases, J lost 6 bases, and 15 bases lay in between. The CDR3 region is CSVEVEDPSNEQFF. For the CDR3, the DNA is TGCAGCGTTGAGGTAGAAGACCCCTCCAATGAGCAGTTCTTC.

Concerning this clonotype itself: A much bigger clone sits one base away, suggesting this may be a read error. J is TRBJ2-1 and V is TRBV6-5, with D hard to call. Trimming took off 8 bases at V and 10 bases at J, with 15 bases between the two ends. There are 12 residues in the CDR3. Germline V lookup: CDR1 MNHEY, CDR2 SVGAGI. The CDR3 DNA is TGTGCCAGCGGGTCGGCGGATAGCGAGCAGTTCTTC. Protein product: CASGSADSEQFF.

This clonotype has more than one count but fewer than ten. The V call is TRBV5-1, the J call TRBJ2-2, with a tentative D call TRBD1 (6 bases). Looked up from germline, CDR1 is SGHRS and CDR2 is YFSETQ. The V end lost 7 bases, the J end lost 1 base, and 11 bases lay between the germline ends. This CDR3 contains 14 residues. The CDR3 DNA sequence: TGCGCCAGCGAACCCAGGGGGAACACCGGGGAGCTGTTTTTT. Translating it yields CASEPRGNTGELFF.

This clonotype was recorded many times. The chain carries TRBV5-4 and TRBJ2-3; TRBD2 agrees at 11 bases. V shed 4 bases and J 0 bases; nucleotides not matched to a gene: 7. The CDR3 consists of 17 residues. CDR1 is SGHNT and CDR2 is YYREEE in the germline V gene (reference sequence). CDR3 amino acids: CASSGLAGVLSTDTQYF. The CDR3 region has the DNA TGTGCCAGCAGCGGACTAGCGGGTGTTCTGAGCACAGATACGCAGTATTTT. The whole variable domain, filled in from reference TRBV5-4 and TRBJ2-3, reads ETGVTQSPTHLIKTRGQQVTLRCSSQSGHNTVSWYQQALGQGPQFIFQYYREEENGRGNFPPRFSGLQFPNYSSELNVNALELDDSALYLCASSGLAGVLSTDTQYFGPGTRLTVL.

This clonotype occurred many times. The rearrangement links TRBV6-6 to TRBJ2-7; D tentatively reads TRBD1 or TRBD2 (5 bases each). Between the trimmed V and J ends, which lost 8 bases and 7 bases, there was a span of 15 bases. The CDR3 loop spans 12 amino acids. The germline gives CDR1 MNHNY, CDR2 SVGAGI (reference sequence). The CDR3 spells CASRGFPAEQYF. DNA for the CDR3: TGTGCCAGCCGGGGCTTCCCTGCGGAGCAGTACTTC.

This clonotype has a count of ten or more. V and J are TRBV6-2 or TRBV6-3 and TRBJ2-7; 7 bases map to TRBD1. The V gene's germline CDR1 is MNHEY and CDR2 SVGEGT. CDR3 size: 14 residues. Trimming removed 7 bases from V and 2 bases from J; junction bases left unmatched: 8. CDR3 sequence (DNA): TGTGCCAGCACCTTGACGGGACAGACCTACGAGCAGTACTTC. It encodes CASTLTGQTYEQYF.

Notes on this clonotype: Compared with germline, one end of the junction differs, possibly owing to a read error. The gene calls are TRBV3-1 and TRBJ2-5, with 7 bases matching TRBD1. CDR1 is LGHDT, CDR2 YNNKEL, per germline (reference sequence). The CDR3 has 15 amino acids. CDR3 bases: TGTGCCAGCAGCCAGGGTAACCCAACAGGGGAGACCAAGTACTTC. It translates to CASSQGNPTGETKYF.